The present T cell receptor (beta chain) was sequenced within a study of blood T cell repertoires in COVID-19. Across the study: Collection of acute and convalescent COVID-19 samples took place in the United States, Italy and Spain.

Clones were read by immunoSEQ multiplex PCR, and TCRdb kept only the in-frame ones, dropping some. In the table there are about 70,000 clones, approximately 91% of which are singletons. Enrollment of patients from Seattle took place during active infection, with longitudinal follow-up. In germline, CDR1 is SGHVS, CDR2 FNYEAQ. Trimming cost V 1 base and J 0 bases; bases outside gene matches: 5. The CDR3 totals 16 residues. The chain has TRBV7-6 and TRBJ2-7; 8 bases agree with TRBD1. Sequenced: peripheral blood. This TCR was recovered from a man aged 50-59 years with COVID-19, enrolled during active disease. CDR3: CASSLVEGQVSYEQYF. The CDR3 DNA reads as TGTGCCAGCAGCTTAGTCGAGGGACAGGTCTCCTACGAGCAGTACTTC.